This T cell receptor (beta chain) was obtained from a study of sequential checkpoint blockade in melanoma. V lost 5 bases to trimming and J lost 7 bases; unmatched junction nucleotides: 15. Per germline, CDR1 SNHLY and CDR2 FYNNEI. This CDR3 has 19 residues. The repertoire was sequenced with immunoSEQ multiplex PCR; TCRdb's copy has only in-frame clones and lacks some. The data hold approximately 23,000 clones, with roughly 80% observed a single time. The treatment here: randomized to nivolumab then ipilimumab (arm A) or the reverse (arm B). Sequencing used CD8+ T cells sorted from blood (inferred from file names), obtained from a patient given nivolumab and ipilimumab in sequence. The source is a human donor with melanoma. The chain employs TRBV2 and TRBJ1-6, with 12 positions matching TRBD1. The CDR3 coding sequence is TGTGCCAGCAGTCCCTCCCCCTATCCGGGACAGGGGGCGAATTCACCCCTCCACTTT. It is translated as CASSPSPYPGQGANSPLHF. Supplemented by reference TRBV2 and TRBJ1-6, the full variable domain reads EPEVTQTPSHQVTQMGQEVILRCVPISNHLYFYWYRQILGQKVEFLVSFYNNEISEKSEIFDDQFSVERPDGSNFTLKIRSTKLEDSAMYFCASSPSPYPGQGANSPLHFGNGTRLTVT.